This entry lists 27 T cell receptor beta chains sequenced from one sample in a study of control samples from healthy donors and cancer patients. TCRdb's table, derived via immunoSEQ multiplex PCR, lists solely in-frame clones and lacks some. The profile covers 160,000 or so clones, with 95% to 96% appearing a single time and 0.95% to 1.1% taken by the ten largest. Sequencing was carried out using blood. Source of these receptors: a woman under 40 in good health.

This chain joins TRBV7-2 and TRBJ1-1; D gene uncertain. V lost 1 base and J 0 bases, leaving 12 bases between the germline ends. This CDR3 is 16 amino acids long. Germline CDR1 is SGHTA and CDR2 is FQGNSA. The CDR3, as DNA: TGTGCCAGCAGCTTAGGGCGCGGCCGATTGAACACTGAAGCTTTCTTT. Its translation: CASSLGRGRLNTEAFF.

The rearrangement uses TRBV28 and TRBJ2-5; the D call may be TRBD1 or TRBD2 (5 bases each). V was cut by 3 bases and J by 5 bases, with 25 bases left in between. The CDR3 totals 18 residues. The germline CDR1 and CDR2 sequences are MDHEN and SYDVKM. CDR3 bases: TGTGCCAGCAGTTTGGGAGCGTTGAGGGGCCTCCCGCGGGAGACCCAGTACTTC. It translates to CASSLGALRGLPRETQYF.

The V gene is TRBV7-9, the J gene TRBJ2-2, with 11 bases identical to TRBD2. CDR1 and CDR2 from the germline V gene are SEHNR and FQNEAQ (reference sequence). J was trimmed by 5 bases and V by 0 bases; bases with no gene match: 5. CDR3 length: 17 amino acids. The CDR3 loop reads CASSLARLAGPTGELFF. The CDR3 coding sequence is TGTGCCAGCAGCTTAGCGAGACTAGCGGGACCTACCGGGGAGCTGTTTTTT.

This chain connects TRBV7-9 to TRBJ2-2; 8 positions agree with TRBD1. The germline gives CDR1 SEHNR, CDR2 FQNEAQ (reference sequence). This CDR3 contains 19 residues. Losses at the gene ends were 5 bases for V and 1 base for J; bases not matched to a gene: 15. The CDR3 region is CASSPSRDRRSWNTGELFF. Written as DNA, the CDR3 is TGTGCCAGCAGCCCGTCCCGGGACAGGCGAAGCTGGAACACCGGGGAGCTGTTTTTT. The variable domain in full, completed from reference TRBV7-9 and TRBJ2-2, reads DTGVSQNPRHKITKRGQNVTFRCDPISEHNRLYWYRQTLGQGPEFLTYFQNEAQLEKSRLLSDRFSAERPKGSFSTLEIQRTEQGDSAMYLCASSPSRDRRSWNTGELFFGEGSRLTVL.

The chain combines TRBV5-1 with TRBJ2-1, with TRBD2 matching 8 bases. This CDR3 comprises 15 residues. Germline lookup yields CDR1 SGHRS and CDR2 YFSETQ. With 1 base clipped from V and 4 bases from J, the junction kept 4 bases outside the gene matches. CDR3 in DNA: TGCGCCAGCAGCTTGCCGGGAGGGCTATACAATGAGCAGTTCTTC. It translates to CASSLPGGLYNEQFF.

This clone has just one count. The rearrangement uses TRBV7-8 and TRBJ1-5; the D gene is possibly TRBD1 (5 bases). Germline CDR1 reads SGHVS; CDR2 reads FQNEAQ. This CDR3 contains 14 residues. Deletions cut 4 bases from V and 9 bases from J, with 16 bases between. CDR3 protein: CASSSGAGLWPQHF. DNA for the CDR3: TGTGCCAGCAGCTCCGGGGCAGGCCTGTGGCCCCAGCATTTT.

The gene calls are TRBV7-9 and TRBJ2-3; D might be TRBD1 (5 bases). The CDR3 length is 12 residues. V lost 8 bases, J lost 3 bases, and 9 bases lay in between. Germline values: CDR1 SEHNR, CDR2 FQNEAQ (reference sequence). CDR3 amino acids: CASLWTTDTQYF. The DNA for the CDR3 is TGTGCCAGCCTTTGGACAACAGATACGCAGTATTTT.

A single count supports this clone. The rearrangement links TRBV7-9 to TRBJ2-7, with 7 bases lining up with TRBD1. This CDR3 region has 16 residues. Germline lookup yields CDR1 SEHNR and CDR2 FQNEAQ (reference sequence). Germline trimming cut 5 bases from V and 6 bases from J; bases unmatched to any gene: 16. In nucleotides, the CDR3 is TGTGCCAGCAGCCCCCGGGACAGCCCACTCCTAGGCGAGCAGTACTTC. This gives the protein CASSPRDSPLLGEQYF. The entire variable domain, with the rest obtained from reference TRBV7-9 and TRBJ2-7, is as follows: DTGVSQNPRHKITKRGQNVTFRCDPISEHNRLYWYRQTLGQGPEFLTYFQNEAQLEKSRLLSDRFSAERPKGSFSTLEIQRTEQGDSAMYLCASSPRDSPLLGEQYFGPGTRLTVT.

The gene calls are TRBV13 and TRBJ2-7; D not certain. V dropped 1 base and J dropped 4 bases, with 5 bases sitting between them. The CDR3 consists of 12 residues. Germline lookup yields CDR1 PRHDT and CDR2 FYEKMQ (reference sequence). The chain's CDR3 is CASSLAQYEQYF. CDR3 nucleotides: TGTGCCAGCAGCTTAGCTCAGTACGAGCAGTACTTC.

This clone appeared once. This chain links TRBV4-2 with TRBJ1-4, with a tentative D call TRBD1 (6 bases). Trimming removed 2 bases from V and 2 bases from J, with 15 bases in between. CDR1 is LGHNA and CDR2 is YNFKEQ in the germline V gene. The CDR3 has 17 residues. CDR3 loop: CASSQQESGATNEKLFF. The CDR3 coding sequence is TGTGCCAGCAGCCAACAAGAGTCGGGGGCGACTAATGAAAAACTGTTTTTT.

The CDR3 region is CAISESGLSYEQYF. CDR3 DNA sequence: TGTGCCATCAGTGAGTCGGGACTATCTTACGAGCAGTACTTC. J is TRBJ2-7 and V is TRBV10-3; TRBD2 matches at 7 bases. There are 14 residues in the CDR3. V trimming: 0 bases; J trimming: 4 bases; junction bases outside the gene matches: 3. Germline V CDR1 and CDR2: ENHRY, SYGVKD.

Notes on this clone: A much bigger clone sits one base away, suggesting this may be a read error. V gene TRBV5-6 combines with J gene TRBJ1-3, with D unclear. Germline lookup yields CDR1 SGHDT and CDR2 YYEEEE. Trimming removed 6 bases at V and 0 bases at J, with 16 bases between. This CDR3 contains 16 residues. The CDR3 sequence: CASNFTSGPSGNTIYF. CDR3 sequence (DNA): TGTGCCAGCAACTTTACCTCAGGCCCCTCTGGAAACACCATATATTTT. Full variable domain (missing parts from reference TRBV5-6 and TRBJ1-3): DAGVTQSPTHLIKTRGQQVTLRCSPKSGHDTVSWYQQALGQGPQFIFQYYEEEERQRGNFPDRFSGHQFPNYSSELNVNALLLGDSALYLCASNFTSGPSGNTIYFGEGSWLTVV.

The CDR3 here is CASSLTVTEAFF. CDR3 nucleotide sequence: TGTGCCAGCTCATTGACAGTGACTGAAGCTTTCTTT. This sequence joins TRBV18 and TRBJ1-1; D is possibly TRBD1 (5 bases). Germline lookup yields CDR1 KGHSH and CDR2 LQKENI. The CDR3 runs to 12 residues. V was pared by 5 bases and J by 5 bases, with 9 bases between.

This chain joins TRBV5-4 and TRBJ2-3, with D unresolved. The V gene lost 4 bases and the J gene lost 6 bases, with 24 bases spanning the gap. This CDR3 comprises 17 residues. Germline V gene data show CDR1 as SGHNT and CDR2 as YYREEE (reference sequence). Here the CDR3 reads CASSIFTIQPTPDTQYF. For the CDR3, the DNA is TGTGCCAGCAGCATCTTCACGATCCAGCCCACGCCGGATACGCAGTATTTT.

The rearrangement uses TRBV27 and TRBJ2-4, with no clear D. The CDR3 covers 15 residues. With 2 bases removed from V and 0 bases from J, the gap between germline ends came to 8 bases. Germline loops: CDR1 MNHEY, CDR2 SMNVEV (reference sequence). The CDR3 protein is CASSLTRRAKNIQYF. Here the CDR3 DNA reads TGTGCCAGCAGTTTAACCAGGCGAGCCAAAAACATTCAGTACTTC.

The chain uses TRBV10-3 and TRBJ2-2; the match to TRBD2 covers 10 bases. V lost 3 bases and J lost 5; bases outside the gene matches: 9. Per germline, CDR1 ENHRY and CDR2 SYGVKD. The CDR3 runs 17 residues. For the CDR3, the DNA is TGTGCCATCAGTGATCTTGGGCTAGCGGGAGTTACCGGGGAGCTGTTTTTT. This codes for CAISDLGLAGVTGELFF.

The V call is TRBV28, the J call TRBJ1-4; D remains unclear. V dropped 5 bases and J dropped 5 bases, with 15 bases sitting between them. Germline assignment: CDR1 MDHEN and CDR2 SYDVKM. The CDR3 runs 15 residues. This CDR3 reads CASSPGRQINEKLFF. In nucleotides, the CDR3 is TGTGCCAGCAGTCCCGGGAGGCAGATAAATGAAAAACTGTTTTTT.

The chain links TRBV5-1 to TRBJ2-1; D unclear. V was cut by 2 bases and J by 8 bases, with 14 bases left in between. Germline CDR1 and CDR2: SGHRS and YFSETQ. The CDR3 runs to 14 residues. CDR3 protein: CASSLGEILDEQFF. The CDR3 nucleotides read TGCGCCAGCAGCTTAGGCGAGATCTTGGATGAGCAGTTCTTC.

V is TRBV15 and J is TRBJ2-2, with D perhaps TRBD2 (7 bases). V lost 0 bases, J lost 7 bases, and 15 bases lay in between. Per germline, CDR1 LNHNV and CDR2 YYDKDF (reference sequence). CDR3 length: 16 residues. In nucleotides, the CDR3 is TGTGCCACCAGCAGAGATAGTCGGGGGGCTCACGGGGAGCTGTTTTTT. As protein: CATSRDSRGAHGELFF. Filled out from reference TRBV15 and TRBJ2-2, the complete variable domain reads DAMVIQNPRYQVTQFGKPVTLSCSQTLNHNVMYWYQQKSSQAPKLLFHYYDKDFNNEADTPDNFQSRRPNTSFCFLDIRSPGLGDTAMYLCATSRDSRGAHGELFFGEGSRLTVL.

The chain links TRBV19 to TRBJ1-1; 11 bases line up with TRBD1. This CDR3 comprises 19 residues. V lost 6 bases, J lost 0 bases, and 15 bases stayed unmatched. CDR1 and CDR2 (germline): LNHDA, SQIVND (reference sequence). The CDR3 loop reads CASRPHGDRGEKMNTEAFF. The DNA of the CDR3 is TGTGCCAGTAGACCCCACGGGGACAGGGGGGAAAAAATGAACACTGAAGCTTTCTTT.

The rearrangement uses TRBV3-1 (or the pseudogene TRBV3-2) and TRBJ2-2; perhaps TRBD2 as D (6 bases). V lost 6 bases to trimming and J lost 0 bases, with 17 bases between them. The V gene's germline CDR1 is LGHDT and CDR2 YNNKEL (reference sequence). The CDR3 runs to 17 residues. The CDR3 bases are TGTGCCAGCAGAAAAATAGGGCGGGGCGCGAACACCGGGGAGCTGTTTTTT. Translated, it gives CASRKIGRGANTGELFF.

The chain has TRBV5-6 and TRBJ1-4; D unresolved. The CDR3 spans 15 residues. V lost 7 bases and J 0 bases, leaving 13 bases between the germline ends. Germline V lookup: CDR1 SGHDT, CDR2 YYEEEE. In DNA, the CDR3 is TGTGCCAGCTCCCTCCCCGGAGCAACTAATGAAAAACTGTTTTTT. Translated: CASSLPGATNEKLFF.

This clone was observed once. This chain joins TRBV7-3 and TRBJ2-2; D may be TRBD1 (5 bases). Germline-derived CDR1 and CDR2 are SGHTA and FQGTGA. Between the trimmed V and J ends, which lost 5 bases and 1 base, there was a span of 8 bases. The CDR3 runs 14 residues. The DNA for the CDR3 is TGTGCCAGCAGCCCGACAGTGAACACCGGGGAGCTGTTTTTT. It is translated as CASSPTVNTGELFF. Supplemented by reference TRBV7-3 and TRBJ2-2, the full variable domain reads GAGVSQTPSNKVTEKGKYVELRCDPISGHTALYWYRQSLGQGPEFLIYFQGTGAADDSGLPNDRFFAVRPEGSVSTLKIQRTERGDSAVYLCASSPTVNTGELFFGEGSRLTVL.

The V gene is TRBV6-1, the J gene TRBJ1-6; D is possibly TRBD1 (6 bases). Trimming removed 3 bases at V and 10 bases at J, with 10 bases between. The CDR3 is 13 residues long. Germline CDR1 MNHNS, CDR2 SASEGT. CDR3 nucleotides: TGTGCCAGCAGTGACAGGGGAGTATCACCCCTCCACTTT. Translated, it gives CASSDRGVSPLHF.

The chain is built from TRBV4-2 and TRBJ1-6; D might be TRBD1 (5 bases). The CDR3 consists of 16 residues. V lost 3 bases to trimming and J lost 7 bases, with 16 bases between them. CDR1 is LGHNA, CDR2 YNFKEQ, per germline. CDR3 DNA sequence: TGTGCCAGCAGCCAGGTTCTCAGGGCTCTAAATTCACCCCTCCACTTT. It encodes CASSQVLRALNSPLHF.

The CDR3 protein is CASSLATQTYNEQFF. The CDR3 DNA sequence: TGTGCCAGCAGCTTGGCGACTCAAACCTACAATGAGCAGTTCTTC. The chain uses TRBV5-4 and TRBJ2-1, with D uncertain. In germline, CDR1 is SGHNT, CDR2 YYREEE (reference sequence). This CDR3 spans 15 amino acids. V was clipped by 0 bases and J by 2 bases, with 9 bases between them.

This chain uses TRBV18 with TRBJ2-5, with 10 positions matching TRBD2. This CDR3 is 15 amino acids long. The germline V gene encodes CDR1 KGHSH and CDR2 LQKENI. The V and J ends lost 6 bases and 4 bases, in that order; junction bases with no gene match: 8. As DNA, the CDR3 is TGTGCCAGCTCTCTCGACCTAGCGGGAGTAGAGACCCAGTACTTC. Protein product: CASSLDLAGVETQYF.